A single sample gave rise to the 29 T cell receptor beta chains below, sequenced in a study of graft-versus-host responses after intestinal transplantation. These receptors lack a known antigen. Method: immunoSEQ multiplex PCR; TCRdb's copy keeps in-frame clones and lacks some. The sample shows under 95,000 clones, 82% of them seen only once. This sample comprised unstimulated CD4+ T cells sorted from spleen or lymph node cells, obtained before intestinal transplant. The receptors come from a human donor who received an intestinal transplant.

The CDR3 DNA reads as TGTGCCATCAGTGGGACAGGGGGCCAAGAGACCCAGTACTTC. Translated, it gives CAISGTGGQETQYF. V gene TRBV10-3 combines with J gene TRBJ2-5, with 10 bases fitting TRBD1. This CDR3 comprises 14 residues. The junction had 0 bases not matched to a gene; V was cut back by 4 bases and J by 1 base. Germline CDR1 is ENHRY and CDR2 is SYGVKD.

This chain joins TRBV29-1 and TRBJ1-3, with 7 bases lining up with TRBD1. The junction had 5 bases not matched to a gene; V was cut back by 2 bases and J by 4 bases. Germline CDR1 SQVTM, CDR2 ANQGSEA. This CDR3 is built from 14 residues. The DNA for the CDR3 is TGCAGCGTTGAAAGGGACAGAAAAGGAAACACCATATATTTT. This codes for CSVERDRKGNTIYF.

This chain connects TRBV5-4 to TRBJ2-1; the match to TRBD2 covers 9 bases. This CDR3 spans 16 amino acids. Per germline, CDR1 SGHNT and CDR2 YYREEE (reference sequence). V lost 0 bases to trimming and J lost 7 bases; unmatched junction nucleotides: 8. The CDR3 spells CASSLDAGGPRNEQFF. The CDR3 nucleotides are TGTGCCAGCAGCTTGGACGCGGGAGGGCCAAGAAATGAGCAGTTCTTC.

This chain links TRBV9 with TRBJ2-3; tentative D call: TRBD2 (6 bases). The CDR3 sequence is 14 residues long. The ends were cut back, 5 bases at V and 0 bases at J, with 10 bases in the middle. CDR1 SGDLS and CDR2 YYNGEE come from the germline V gene. The DNA of the CDR3 is TGTGCCAGCAGTCCCGGGACTAGCACAGATACGCAGTATTTT. Encoded protein: CASSPGTSTDTQYF. Drawing the rest from reference TRBV9 and TRBJ2-3, the complete variable domain is DSGVTQTPKHLITATGQRVTLRCSPRSGDLSVYWYQQSLDQGLQFLIQYYNGEERAKGNILERFSAQQFPDLHSELNLSSLELGDSALYFCASSPGTSTDTQYFGPGTRLTVL.

The chain has TRBV10-3 and TRBJ2-1; 9 bases match TRBD1. The ends lost 6 bases at V and 6 bases at J; junction bases unmatched: 9. This CDR3 has 15 amino acids. Germline CDR1 is ENHRY and CDR2 is SYGVKD. CDR3 coding DNA: TGTGCCATCAGGGGGACAGGGAGGATGGCCAATGAGCAGTTCTTC. Translating it yields CAIRGTGRMANEQFF.

This clone was seen a handful of times. The chain joins TRBV4-1 to TRBJ1-4; the D is unclear. Trimming pared 2 bases from V and 8 bases from J, leaving 18 bases between. The length of the CDR3 is 16 residues. Germline V CDR1 and CDR2: MGHRA, YSYEKL. The CDR3 loop is CASSQSSGSLREKLFF. CDR3 DNA: TGCGCCAGCAGCCAATCGTCGGGGTCCCTCCGGGAAAAACTGTTTTTT.

CDR3 sequence reads: CASSSTSGAYEQYF. DNA of the CDR3: TGCGCCAGCAGCTCCACTAGCGGGGCCTACGAGCAGTACTTC. The V gene is TRBV5-1, the J gene TRBJ2-7; 10 bases are shared with TRBD2. The CDR3 contains 14 residues. The trim removed 3 bases at V and 2 bases at J, leaving 2 bases unmatched. Germline loops: CDR1 SGHRS, CDR2 YFSETQ.

The chain has TRBV28 and TRBJ2-7; 9 bases map to TRBD1. CDR3 length: 14 residues. Germline lookup yields CDR1 MDHEN and CDR2 SYDVKM. V lost 5 bases and J lost 7; bases outside the gene matches: 9. The CDR3 coding sequence is TGTGCCAGCAGTCCAGGGACAGGGTCAGGGGAGCAGTACTTC. Translation: CASSPGTGSGEQYF.

This chain connects TRBV6-5 to TRBJ1-6; D unresolved. Germline CDR1 MNHEY, CDR2 SVGAGI. This CDR3 is built from 14 residues. Trimming pared 5 bases from V and 7 bases from J, leaving 12 bases between. This chain's CDR3 is CASSPRTGNSPLHF. CDR3 coding DNA: TGTGCCAGCAGTCCCCGAACCGGGAATTCACCCCTCCACTTT.

The rearrangement links TRBV5-1 to TRBJ2-2; 8 bases align to TRBD1. This CDR3 comprises 15 residues. Germline V lookup: CDR1 SGHRS, CDR2 YFSETQ. V shed 6 bases, J shed 7 bases, and the junction held 11 bases outside the gene matches. The CDR3 nucleotides are TGCGCCAGCACAACTCCGGACAGGGTTGGCGGGGAGCTGTTTTTT. Protein: CASTTPDRVGGELFF. Combining the CDR3 with reference TRBV5-1 and TRBJ2-2 gives the whole variable domain KAGVTQTPRYLIKTRGQQVTLSCSPISGHRSVSWYQQTPGQGLQFLFEYFSETQRNKGNFPGRFSGRQFSNSRSEMNVSTLELGDSALYLCASTTPDRVGGELFFGEGSRLTVL.

As DNA, the CDR3 is TGTGCCAGCAGCGCCGGGACTAGCGACTCAGATACGCAGTATTTT. This encodes CASSAGTSDSDTQYF. The chain joins TRBV9 to TRBJ2-3; 10 bases line up with TRBD2. The CDR3 covers 15 residues. The V gene end was trimmed by 3 bases and the J gene end by 4 bases; junction bases not matched to a gene: 5. Germline V gives CDR1 SGDLS, CDR2 YYNGEE.

The V call is TRBV25-1, the J call TRBJ2-7; 10 bases match TRBD1. This CDR3 contains 14 residues. CDR1 is MGHDK and CDR2 is SYGVNS in the germline V gene. The ends lost 6 bases at V and 6 bases at J; junction bases unmatched: 8. The CDR3 is CASRGDRGGREQYF. The CDR3 region has the DNA TGTGCCAGCAGAGGGGACAGGGGTGGTCGCGAGCAGTACTTC.

The genes are TRBV9 and TRBJ1-2; the D gene is possibly TRBD1 (5 bases). Germline CDR1 reads SGDLS; CDR2 reads YYNGEE. The CDR3 runs 14 residues. The germline V and J ends were trimmed by 4 bases and 4 bases, with 14 bases remaining between them. The CDR3 is CASSPEEGLYGYTF. The DNA of the CDR3 is TGTGCCAGCAGCCCCGAGGAGGGACTCTATGGCTACACCTTC.

This chain uses TRBV5-6 with TRBJ2-5; the match to TRBD2 covers 10 bases. This CDR3 contains 15 residues. Germline V gives CDR1 SGHDT, CDR2 YYEEEE. The V and J ends lost 3 bases and 4 bases, in that order; junction bases with no gene match: 6. CDR3 amino acids: CASSSTSGWGETQYF. Here the CDR3 DNA reads TGTGCCAGCAGCTCGACTAGCGGGTGGGGAGAGACCCAGTACTTC.

This sequence joins TRBV18 and TRBJ2-3; 8 bases align to TRBD2. The CDR3 runs 18 residues. V dropped 2 bases and J dropped 2; count of bases not matched to a gene: 12. Germline V gene data show CDR1 as KGHSH and CDR2 as LQKENI. Here the CDR3 DNA reads TGTGCCAGCTCACCATTGGCGGGGGGCCCTTCATCCACAGATACGCAGTATTTT. Its translation is CASSPLAGGPSSTDTQYF.

The chain links TRBV19 to TRBJ2-7, with 7 bases aligning to TRBD1. The CDR3 totals 15 residues. The ends lost 11 bases at V and 3 bases at J; junction bases unmatched: 16. Germline V lookup: CDR1 LNHDA, CDR2 SQIVND (reference sequence). The CDR3 sequence: CALYLGWDSYYEQYF. The CDR3 region has the DNA TGTGCCCTATACCTTGGTTGGGACAGCTACTACGAGCAGTACTTC.

The rearrangement links TRBV5-1 to TRBJ2-1; TRBD1 agrees at 8 bases. The junction had 5 bases not matched to a gene; V was cut back by 4 bases and J by 2 bases. This CDR3 region has 15 residues. The V gene's germline CDR1 is SGHRS and CDR2 YFSETQ. This CDR3 is CASSTMTGAYNEQFF. The CDR3 DNA follows: TGCGCCAGCAGCACCATGACAGGGGCCTACAATGAGCAGTTCTTC.

J is TRBJ1-3 and V is TRBV6-6, with TRBD1 as a possible D gene (6 bases). The length of the CDR3 is 14 residues. Trimming shortened V by 4 bases and J by 2 bases, and 9 bases separated the two germline ends. From germline, CDR1 is MNHNY and CDR2 SVGAGI (reference sequence). DNA for the CDR3: TGTGCCAGCAGTTGGGGGCCCCCTGGAAACACCATATATTTT. Protein: CASSWGPPGNTIYF.

The V gene is TRBV28, the J gene TRBJ1-3; TRBD1 matches 11 bases. The CDR3 covers 17 residues. CDR1 and CDR2 from the germline V gene are MDHEN and SYDVKM. Trimming took 6 bases from V and 6 from J; bases not matched to a gene: 13. CDR3: CASSQDRGLRRVNTIYF. For the CDR3, the DNA is TGTGCCAGCAGCCAGGACAGGGGGCTACGACGAGTAAACACCATATATTTT. Supplemented by reference TRBV28 and TRBJ1-3, the full variable domain reads DVKVTQSSRYLVKRTGEKVFLECVQDMDHENMFWYRQDPGLGLRLIYFSYDVKMKEKGDIPEGYSVSREKKERFSLILESASTNQTSMYLCASSQDRGLRRVNTIYFGEGSWLTVV.

The chain is built from TRBV9 and TRBJ1-5; the D is unclear. V lost 0 bases, J lost 7 bases, and 11 bases lay in between. The CDR3 length is 14 residues. The germline gives CDR1 SGDLS, CDR2 YYNGEE. The CDR3 reads CASSVDSGHQPQHF. The CDR3 DNA sequence: TGTGCCAGCAGCGTAGATTCGGGTCACCAGCCCCAGCATTTT.

This chain joins TRBV5-6 and TRBJ2-7, with D tentatively TRBD1 (5 bases). The V end lost 6 bases, the J end lost 4 bases, and 17 bases lay between the germline ends. Per the germline V gene, CDR1 is SGHDT and CDR2 is YYEEEE. This CDR3 comprises 14 residues. DNA of the CDR3: TGTGCCAGCAACTCCGGTGGGGCGAGGTACGAGCAGTACTTC. Its protein is CASNSGGARYEQYF.

The gene calls are TRBV14 and TRBJ1-1, with D maybe TRBD1 (5 bases). This CDR3 has 14 amino acids. V gave up 1 base and J gave up 3 bases, with 9 bases separating them. Germline CDR1 SGHDN, CDR2 FVKESK. This CDR3 is CASSQGFRDTEAFF. The DNA for the CDR3 is TGTGCCAGCAGCCAAGGATTCAGGGACACTGAAGCTTTCTTT.

This rearrangement joins TRBV7-2 to TRBJ2-7; 7 bases are a match to TRBD1. The V gene's germline CDR1 is SGHTA and CDR2 FQGNSA. The CDR3 runs to 14 residues. Trimming at V came to 4 bases and at J to 5 bases, leaving 8 bases not matched to a gene. This CDR3 reads CASSSDRSMHEQYF. As DNA, the CDR3 is TGTGCCAGCAGCTCGGACAGGTCAATGCACGAGCAGTACTTC. Filled out from reference TRBV7-2 and TRBJ2-7, the complete variable domain reads GAGVSQSPSNKVTEKGKDVELRCDPISGHTALYWYRQSLGQGLEFLIYFQGNSAPDKSGLPSDRFSAERTGGSVSTLTIQRTQQEDSAVYLCASSSDRSMHEQYFGPGTRLTVT.

The chain links TRBV5-1 to TRBJ2-5; 8 nucleotides line up with TRBD1. This CDR3 is built from 17 residues. The ends lost 2 bases at V and 5 bases at J; junction bases unmatched: 14. Germline V gene data show CDR1 as SGHRS and CDR2 as YFSETQ. In nucleotides, the CDR3 is TGCGCCAGCAGCTTCTCATCCGGGACAGGCCTGTTCGAGACCCAGTACTTC. Encoded protein: CASSFSSGTGLFETQYF.

The chain has TRBV29-1 and TRBJ2-1, with D tentatively TRBD1 (5 bases). Germline-derived CDR1 and CDR2 are SQVTM and ANQGSEA. There are 14 residues in the CDR3. The ends were cut back, 3 bases at V and 6 bases at J, with 15 bases in the middle. CDR3 amino acids: CSVDQGSIGNEQFF. CDR3 DNA: TGCAGCGTTGATCAGGGTAGTATAGGCAATGAGCAGTTCTTC.

This sequence joins TRBV18 and TRBJ2-3; perhaps TRBD1 as D (5 bases). This CDR3 region has 15 residues. V was trimmed by 0 bases and J by 9 bases, leaving 16 bases between them. Germline assignment: CDR1 KGHSH and CDR2 LQKENI. CDR3 region: CASSPPGQGGLTQYF. The CDR3 DNA sequence: TGTGCCAGCTCACCACCGGGGCAGGGTGGCCTGACGCAGTATTTT. Full variable domain (rest looked up from reference TRBV18 and TRBJ2-3): NAGVMQNPRHLVRRRGQEARLRCSPMKGHSHVYWYRQLPEEGLKFMVYLQKENIIDESGMPKERFSAEFPKEGPSILRIQQVVRGDSAAYFCASSPPGQGGLTQYFGPGTRLTVL.

The V gene is TRBV28, the J gene TRBJ2-5; the match to TRBD1 covers 12 bases. Germline CDR1 reads MDHEN; CDR2 reads SYDVKM. The CDR3 has 16 amino acids. V lost 5 bases and J lost 4; bases outside the gene matches: 8. The CDR3 region is CASSGARDRGPETQYF. Here the CDR3 DNA reads TGTGCCAGCAGTGGAGCCCGGGACAGGGGGCCAGAGACCCAGTACTTC.

V gene TRBV5-6 combines with J gene TRBJ2-2, with 7 bases lining up with TRBD1. Trimming at V came to 9 bases and at J to 6 bases, leaving 11 bases not matched to a gene. Germline CDR1 SGHDT, CDR2 YYEEEE. The CDR3 runs 14 residues. The CDR3 region is CATNRGPLPGELFF. CDR3 in DNA: TGTGCCACCAACAGGGGCCCCCTCCCCGGGGAGCTGTTTTTT.

The chain recombines TRBV30 with TRBJ2-3; 8 nucleotides line up with TRBD2. The CDR3 covers 14 residues. Germline lookup yields CDR1 GTSNPN and CDR2 SVGIG (reference sequence). Trimming at V came to 1 base and at J to 9 bases, leaving 9 bases not matched to a gene. CDR3 sequence (DNA): TGTGCCTGGAGTGGGGCACTAGCGGCGACGACGCAGTATTTT. Translating it yields CAWSGALAATTQYF.